A single sample gave rise to the 10 T cell receptor beta chains below, sequenced in a study of blood T cell repertoires in COVID-19. The table came from immunoSEQ multiplex PCR; TCRdb's copy has only in-frame clones and leaves some out. The sample includes 65,000 to 85,000 clones, around nine tenths of them seen just once. Material: peripheral blood. The receptors here all came from a man at least 80 years old with COVID-19, enrolled during active disease.

This clone showed up just a few times. The chain employs TRBV9 and TRBJ1-5; 9 positions match TRBD1. This CDR3 comprises 15 residues. Germline V lookup: CDR1 SGDLS, CDR2 YYNGEE. Trimming cost V 4 bases and J 1 base; bases outside gene matches: 3. The CDR3 region is CASSLTGGSNQPQHF. For the CDR3, the DNA is TGTGCCAGCAGCCTAACAGGGGGCAGCAATCAGCCCCAGCATTTT.

This clone was seen a handful of times. The chain joins TRBV6-1 to TRBJ1-2; no clear D gene. V was trimmed by 2 bases and J by 6 bases, leaving 10 bases between them. The CDR3 loop spans 13 amino acids. Germline assignment: CDR1 MNHNS and CDR2 SASEGT. CDR3 protein: CASSEIGRDGYTF. As DNA, the CDR3 is TGTGCCAGCAGTGAAATTGGTCGGGATGGCTACACCTTC.

The CDR3 loop is CASSFDPGTEAFF. The CDR3 nucleotides are TGTGCCAGCAGCTTCGACCCCGGGACTGAAGCTTTCTTT. This chain joins TRBV12-3 or TRBV12-4 and TRBJ1-1, with D uncertain. This CDR3 contains 13 residues. Trimming left V 6 bases short and J 5 bases short, with 13 bases between.

This chain uses TRBV5-1 with TRBJ1-6; 7 bases are shared with TRBD1. Germline V CDR1 and CDR2: SGHRS, YFSETQ. CDR3 length equals 14 residues. J lost 10 bases, V lost 3 bases, and 7 bases had no gene match. The CDR3 is CASSSSGTASPLHF. The DNA of the CDR3 is TGCGCCAGCAGCTCGTCCGGGACAGCGTCACCCCTCCACTTT. Drawing the rest from reference TRBV5-1 and TRBJ1-6, the complete variable domain is KAGVTQTPRYLIKTRGQQVTLSCSPISGHRSVSWYQQTPGQGLQFLFEYFSETQRNKGNFPGRFSGRQFSNSRSEMNVSTLELGDSALYLCASSSSGTASPLHFGNGTRLTVT.

This chain uses TRBV6-2 or TRBV6-3 with TRBJ1-5; no firm D call. The CDR3 is 14 residues long. V gave up 5 bases and J gave up 4 bases, with 12 bases separating them. The germline V gene encodes CDR1 MNHEY and CDR2 SVGEGT. In nucleotides, the CDR3 is TGTGCCAGCAGTCGTGTATTTACAAATCAGCCCCAGCATTTT. Translating it yields CASSRVFTNQPQHF.

The chain joins TRBV9 to TRBJ1-5, with D possibly matching TRBD1 (6 bases). This CDR3 is built from 14 residues. The V end lost 3 bases, the J end lost 8 bases, and 15 bases lay between the germline ends. Germline CDR1 and CDR2: SGDLS and YYNGEE. CDR3 bases: TGTGCCAGCAGCGACGCCACAGGGTCCAAGCCCCAGCATTTT. As protein: CASSDATGSKPQHF.

The chain joins TRBV10-3 to TRBJ2-2; no clear D gene. CDR1 and CDR2 (germline): ENHRY, SYGVKD. This CDR3 comprises 13 residues. Trimming shortened V by 4 bases and J by 7 bases, and 10 bases separated the two germline ends. The CDR3 DNA reads TGTGCCATCAGTGGTGGATCGGGCGGGGAGCTGTTTTTT. Translation gives CAISGGSGGELFF.

This clone was seen at least ten times. The CDR3 DNA sequence: TGTGCCAGCAGTTTAAAAGGACAGGGGGCTGCTTACGAGCAGTACTTC. Translated: CASSLKGQGAAYEQYF. V usage is TRBV27 and J usage is TRBJ2-7, with 11 bases matching TRBD1. Losses at the gene ends were 2 bases for V and 4 bases for J; bases not matched to a gene: 7. This CDR3 is 16 amino acids long. Germline-derived CDR1 and CDR2 are MNHEY and SMNVEV (reference sequence).

The gene calls are TRBV7-9 and TRBJ1-3, with D unclear. The V gene lost 6 bases and the J gene lost 0 bases, with 6 bases spanning the gap. Per the germline V gene, CDR1 is SEHNR and CDR2 is FQNEAQ (reference sequence). The CDR3 sequence is 13 residues long. The CDR3 here is CASRRVSGNTIYF. The CDR3 region has the DNA TGTGCCAGCAGGAGGGTCTCTGGAAACACCATATATTTT.

The V call is TRBV6-5, the J call TRBJ1-2; D uncertain. CDR1 MNHEY and CDR2 SVGAGI come from the germline V gene. The ends were cut back, 8 bases at V and 2 bases at J, with 12 bases in the middle. There are 13 residues in the CDR3. DNA of the CDR3: TGTGCCAGCGGAACAGTTACGAACTATGGCTACACCTTC. It translates to CASGTVTNYGYTF.